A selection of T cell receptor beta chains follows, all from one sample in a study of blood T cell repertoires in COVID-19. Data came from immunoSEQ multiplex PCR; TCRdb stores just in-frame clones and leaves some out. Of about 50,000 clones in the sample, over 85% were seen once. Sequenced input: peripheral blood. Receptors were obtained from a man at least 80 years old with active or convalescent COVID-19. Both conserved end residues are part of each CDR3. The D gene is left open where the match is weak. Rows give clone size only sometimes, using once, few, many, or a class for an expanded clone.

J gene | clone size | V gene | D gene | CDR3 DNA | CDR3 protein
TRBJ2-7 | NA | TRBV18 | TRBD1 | TGTGCCAGCTCAGGGACAGGGTACGAGCAGTACTTC | CASSGTGYEQYF
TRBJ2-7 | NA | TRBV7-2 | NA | TGTGCCAGCAGCTCCCAGGGTGGGTACGAGCAGTACTTC | CASSSQGGYEQYF
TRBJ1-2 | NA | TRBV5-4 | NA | TGTGCCAGCAGCTTCCTCTCCGGGACATTCCACACCTTC | CASSFLSGTFHTF
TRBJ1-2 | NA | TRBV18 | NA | TGTGCCAGCTCACCAGGGCCAGGTTATGGCTACACCTTC | CASSPGPGYGYTF
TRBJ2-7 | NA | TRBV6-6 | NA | TGTGCCAGCAGTACCACGGACAGTCTGAACGAGCAGTACTTC | CASSTTDSLNEQYF
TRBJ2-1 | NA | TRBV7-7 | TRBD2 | TGTGCCAGCAGCCCCCCCCCGGGGGGGGCCTACAATGAGCAGTTCTTC | CASSPPPGGAYNEQFF
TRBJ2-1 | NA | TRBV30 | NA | TGTGCCTGGAGTGTACCGAAGGGAGGAGGAACCTACAATGAGCAGTTCTTC | CAWSVPKGGGTYNEQFF
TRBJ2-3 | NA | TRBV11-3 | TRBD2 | TGTGCCAGCAGCTCGGGAGGGCACCGATCAGATACGCAGTATTTT | CASSSGGHRSDTQYF
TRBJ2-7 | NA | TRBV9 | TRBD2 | TGTGCCAGCAGCGTAGGTCGGGGGGGCGAGCAGTACTTC | CASSVGRGGEQYF
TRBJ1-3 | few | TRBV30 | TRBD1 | TGTGCCTGGAGTCGGGGCCCGGACAGGTCCTCTGGAAACACCATATATTTT | CAWSRGPDRSSGNTIYF
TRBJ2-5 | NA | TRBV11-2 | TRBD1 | TGTGCCAGCAGCGCGGGACAGGGGTCCTGGTCGACCCAGTACTTC | CASSAGQGSWSTQYF
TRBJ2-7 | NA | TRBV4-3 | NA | TGCGCCAGCAGCCAAGCCCTGGGAGCAGCCGTTTCCTACGAGCAGTACTTC | CASSQALGAAVSYEQYF
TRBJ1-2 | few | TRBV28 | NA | TGTGCCAGCAGTCAACTCAGGGTTATCTATGGCTACACCTTC | CASSQLRVIYGYTF
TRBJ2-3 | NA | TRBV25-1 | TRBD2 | TGTGCCAGCAGTGCCCCGGGACTAGCGGGAGGGCCAGGTACGCAGTATTTT | CASSAPGLAGGPGTQYF
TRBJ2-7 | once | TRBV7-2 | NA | TGTGCCAGCAGCTTAGGGTTTAACCGGGGGTCCTCCTACGAGCAGTACTTC | CASSLGFNRGSSYEQYF
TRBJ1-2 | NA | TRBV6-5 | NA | TGTGCCAGCAGTTACAGGGCGGCGGGTGGCTACACCTTC | CASSYRAAGGYTF
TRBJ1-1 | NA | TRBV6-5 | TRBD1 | TGTGCCAGCAGTCGACAGGGGGCTGTCGCTTTCTTT | CASSRQGAVAFF
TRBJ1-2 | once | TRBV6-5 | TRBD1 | TGTGCCAGCCAACCGGGACAGGGGAGCGGCTACACCTTC | CASQPGQGSGYTF
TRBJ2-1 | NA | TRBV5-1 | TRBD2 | TGCGCCAGCAGCTTTCGGCGGGGGGGCCCCATCGAGGAGCAGTTCTTC | CASSFRRGGPIEEQFF
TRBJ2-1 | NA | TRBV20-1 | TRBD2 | TGCAGTGCTAGTCCCCCGGCGGGAGAGGCCTACAATGAGCAGTTCTTC | CSASPPAGEAYNEQFF
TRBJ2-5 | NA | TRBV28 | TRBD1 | TGTGCCAGCAGTTCCGGACAGGTTCCAGAGACCCAGTACTTC | CASSSGQVPETQYF
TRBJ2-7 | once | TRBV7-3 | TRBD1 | TGTGCCAGCAGCCTAATAGGACAGGGCGCGTCCGAGCAGTACTTC | CASSLIGQGASEQYF
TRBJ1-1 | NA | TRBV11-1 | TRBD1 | TGTGCCAGCAGCTTAGTGGGGACAGATTATGAAGCTTTCTTT | CASSLVGTDYEAFF
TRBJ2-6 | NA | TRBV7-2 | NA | TGTGCCAGCAGCTTAGATACACCTGGCTCTGGGGCCAACGTCCTGACTTTC | CASSLDTPGSGANVLTF
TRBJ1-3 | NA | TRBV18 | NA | TGTGCCAGCTCACCCTCAGAAGGGGGAGCTGGAAACACCATATATTTT | CASSPSEGGAGNTIYF
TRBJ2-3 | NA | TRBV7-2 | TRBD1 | TGTGCCAGCAGTAAAAACAGGGGGGGACAGGGAACAGATACGCAGTATTTT | CASSKNRGGQGTDTQYF
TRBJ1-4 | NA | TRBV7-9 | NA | TGTGCCAGCAGCTCGACTGGATCTTCGGCAACTAATGAAAAACTGTTTTTT | CASSSTGSSATNEKLFF
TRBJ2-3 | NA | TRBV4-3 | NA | TGCGCCAGCAGCCAGGCTAGCGAGGGGGCCACAGATACGCAGTATTTT | CASSQASEGATDTQYF
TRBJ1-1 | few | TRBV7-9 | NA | TGTGCCAGCTGGGGACTTATGAACACTGAAGCTTTCTTT | CASWGLMNTEAFF
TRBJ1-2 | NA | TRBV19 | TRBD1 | TGTGCCAGTAGCCGGGACAGGGGGGCCTATGGCTACACCTTC | CASSRDRGAYGYTF
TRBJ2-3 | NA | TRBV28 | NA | TGTGCCAGCAGTTTCGGTAAGGGGTTGGCAGATACGCAGTATTTT | CASSFGKGLADTQYF
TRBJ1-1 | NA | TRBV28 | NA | TGTGCCAGCAGTTATCACGAAAGCATGAACACTGAAGCTTTCTTT | CASSYHESMNTEAFF
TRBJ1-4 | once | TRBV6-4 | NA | TGTGCCAGCAGCAGGGACTCAGGGGAAAAACTGTTTTTT | CASSRDSGEKLFF
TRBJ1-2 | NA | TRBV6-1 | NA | TGTGCCAGCAGTGAAGCGATTGGGGACTTTGTGGGCGGCTACACCTTC | CASSEAIGDFVGGYTF
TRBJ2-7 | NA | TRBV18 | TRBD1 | TGTGCCAGCTCACCAGGCCAGGGGGCAATCGAGCAGTACTTC | CASSPGQGAIEQYF
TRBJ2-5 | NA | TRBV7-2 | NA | TGTGCCAGCAGCTTGAACAGCGGAGAGACCCAGTACTTC | CASSLNSGETQYF
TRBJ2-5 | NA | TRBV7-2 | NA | TGTGCCAGCAGCTTTGCCGGACAGATGCAAGAGACCCAGTACTTC | CASSFAGQMQETQYF
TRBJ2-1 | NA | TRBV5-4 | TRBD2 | TGTGCCAGCAGCTTGGCAACTAGCGGGTTCAATGAGCAGTTCTTC | CASSLATSGFNEQFF
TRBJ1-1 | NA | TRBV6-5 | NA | TGTGCCAGCAGGCGGATCGATCGGGACACTGAAGCTTTCTTT | CASRRIDRDTEAFF
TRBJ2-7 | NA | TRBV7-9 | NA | TGTGCCAGCAGCCTTAGAGGCGGCTACGAGCAGTACTTC | CASSLRGGYEQYF